The entry below gives a single T cell receptor beta chain sequence along with its context. No antigen is known for it. These data are taken from a study of shared clonotypes between healthy human individuals. In the study overall: Per donor, CD8 memory used one plate, CD8 naive used two, CD4 memory used three and CD4 naive used three.

Data came from immunoSEQ multiplex PCR; TCRdb stores just in-frame clones and leaves some out. The sample contains some 1 million clones, about three quarters of which appear only once. The germline V gene has CDR1 MNHNY and CDR2 SVGAGI (reference sequence). The CDR3 sequence is 14 residues long. The J segment lost 7 bases and the V segment lost 2 bases, leaving 7 bases of the junction unmatched. Study-level points and caveats: Non-shared clonotypes displayed generation probabilities falling below those of clonotypes present in all four donors.

The sequence came from a young man in good health. The material sequenced was memory CD4+ T cells sorted from blood. As for subset: CD45RA-negative fraction. The V call is TRBV6-6, the J call TRBJ1-1; 7 nucleotides align to TRBD1. The CDR3 reads CASSYIGGGGEAFF. The CDR3 nucleotides read TGTGCCAGCAGTTACATAGGGGGCGGTGGTGAAGCTTTCTTT.